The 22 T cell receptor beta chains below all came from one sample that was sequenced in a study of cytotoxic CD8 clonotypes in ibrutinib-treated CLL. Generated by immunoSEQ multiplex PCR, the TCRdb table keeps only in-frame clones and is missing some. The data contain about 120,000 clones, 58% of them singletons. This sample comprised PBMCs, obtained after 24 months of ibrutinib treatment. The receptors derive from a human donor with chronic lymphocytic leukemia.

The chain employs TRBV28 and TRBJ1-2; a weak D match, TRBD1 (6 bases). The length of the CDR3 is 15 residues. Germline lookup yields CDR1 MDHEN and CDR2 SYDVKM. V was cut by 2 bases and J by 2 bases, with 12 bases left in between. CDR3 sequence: CASSLEQGYNYGYTF. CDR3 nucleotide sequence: TGTGCCAGCAGTTTAGAACAGGGCTACAACTATGGCTACACCTTC.

The CDR3 sequence is CASSERQGSYGYTF. CDR3 bases: TGTGCCAGCAGTGAAAGGCAGGGGTCCTATGGCTACACCTTC. This chain connects TRBV6-1 to TRBJ1-2; a possible D gene is TRBD1 (6 bases). CDR3 length equals 14 residues. CDR1 is MNHNS and CDR2 is SASEGT in the germline V gene. V lost 2 bases and J 4 bases, leaving 11 bases between the germline ends.

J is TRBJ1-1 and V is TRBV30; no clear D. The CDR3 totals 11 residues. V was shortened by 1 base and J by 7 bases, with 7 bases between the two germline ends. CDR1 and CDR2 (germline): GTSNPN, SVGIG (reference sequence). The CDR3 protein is CAWSAGYEAFF. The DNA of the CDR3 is TGTGCCTGGAGTGCAGGATATGAAGCTTTCTTT.

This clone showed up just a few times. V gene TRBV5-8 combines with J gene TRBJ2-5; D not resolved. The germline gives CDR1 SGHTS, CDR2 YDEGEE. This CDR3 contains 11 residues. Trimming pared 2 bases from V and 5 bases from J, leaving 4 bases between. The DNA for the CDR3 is TGTGCCAGCAGCTTTTCCGAGACCCAGTACTTC. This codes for CASSFSETQYF.

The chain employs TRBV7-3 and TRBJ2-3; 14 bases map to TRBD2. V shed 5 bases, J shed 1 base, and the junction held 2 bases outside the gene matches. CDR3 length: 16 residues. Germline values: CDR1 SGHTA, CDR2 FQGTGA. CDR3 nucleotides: TGTGCCAGCAGCCCGGGACTAGCGGGGGGCACAGATACGCAGTATTTT. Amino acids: CASSPGLAGGTDTQYF.

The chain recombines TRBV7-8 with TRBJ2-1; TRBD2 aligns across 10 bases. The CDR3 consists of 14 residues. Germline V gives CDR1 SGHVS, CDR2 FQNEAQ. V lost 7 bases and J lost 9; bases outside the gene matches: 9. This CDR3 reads CASTSPSGGIEQFF. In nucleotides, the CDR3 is TGTGCCAGCACCAGTCCTAGCGGGGGAATTGAGCAGTTCTTC.

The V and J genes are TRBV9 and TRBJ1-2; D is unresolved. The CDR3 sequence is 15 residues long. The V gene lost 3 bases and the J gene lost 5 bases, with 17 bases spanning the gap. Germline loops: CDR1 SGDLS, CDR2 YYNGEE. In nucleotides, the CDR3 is TGTGCCAGCAGCGCACTGACGGAGCGTGGTTATGGCTACACCTTC. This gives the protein CASSALTERGYGYTF.

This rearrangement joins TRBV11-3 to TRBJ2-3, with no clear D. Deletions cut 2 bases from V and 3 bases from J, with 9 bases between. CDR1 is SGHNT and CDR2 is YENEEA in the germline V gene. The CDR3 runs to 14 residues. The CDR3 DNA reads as TGTGCCAGCAGCTTAACGGCTACGACAGATACGCAGTATTTT. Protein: CASSLTATTDTQYF.

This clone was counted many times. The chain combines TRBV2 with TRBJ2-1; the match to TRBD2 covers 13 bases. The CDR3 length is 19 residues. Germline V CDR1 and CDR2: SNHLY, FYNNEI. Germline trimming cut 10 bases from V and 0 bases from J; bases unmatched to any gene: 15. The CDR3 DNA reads TGTGCCACGTCCCCGGGACTAGCGGGGTCTGCGTCCTCCTACAATGAGCAGTTCTTC. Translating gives CATSPGLAGSASSYNEQFF.

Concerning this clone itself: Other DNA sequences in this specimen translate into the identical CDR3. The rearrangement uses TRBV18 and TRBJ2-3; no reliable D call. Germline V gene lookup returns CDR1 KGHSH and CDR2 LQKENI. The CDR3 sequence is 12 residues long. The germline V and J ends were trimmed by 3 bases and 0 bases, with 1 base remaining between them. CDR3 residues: CASSPSTDTQYF. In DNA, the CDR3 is TGTGCCAGCTCACCCAGCACAGATACGCAGTATTTT.

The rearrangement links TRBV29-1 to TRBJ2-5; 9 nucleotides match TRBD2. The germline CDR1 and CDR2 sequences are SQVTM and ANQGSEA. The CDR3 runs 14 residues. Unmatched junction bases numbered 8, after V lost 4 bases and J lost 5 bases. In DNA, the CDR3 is TGCAGCGTTGCCCCCGGGGCGGGGGGGGAGACCCAGTACTTC. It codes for CSVAPGAGGETQYF.

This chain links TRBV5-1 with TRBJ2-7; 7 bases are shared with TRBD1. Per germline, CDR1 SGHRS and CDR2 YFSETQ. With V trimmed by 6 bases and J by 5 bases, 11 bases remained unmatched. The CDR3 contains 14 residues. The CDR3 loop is CASKFLGTDDEQYF. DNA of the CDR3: TGCGCCAGCAAATTTCTTGGGACAGATGACGAGCAGTACTTC.

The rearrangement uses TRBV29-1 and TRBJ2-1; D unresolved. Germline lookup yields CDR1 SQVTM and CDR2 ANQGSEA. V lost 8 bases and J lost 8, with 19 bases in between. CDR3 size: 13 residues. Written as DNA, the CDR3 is TGCAGCTTTACGTTGTTTCGTCCGGATGAGCAGTTCTTC. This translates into CSFTLFRPDEQFF.

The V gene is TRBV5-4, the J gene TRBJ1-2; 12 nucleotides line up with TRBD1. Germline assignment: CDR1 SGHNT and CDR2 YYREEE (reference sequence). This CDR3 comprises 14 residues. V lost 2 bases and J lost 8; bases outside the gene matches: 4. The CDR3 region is CASSFRDRGHGYTF. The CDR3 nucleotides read TGTGCCAGCAGCTTCCGGGACAGGGGGCACGGCTACACCTTC. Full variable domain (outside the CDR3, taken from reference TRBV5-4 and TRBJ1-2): ETGVTQSPTHLIKTRGQQVTLRCSSQSGHNTVSWYQQALGQGPQFIFQYYREEENGRGNFPPRFSGLQFPNYSSELNVNALELDDSALYLCASSFRDRGHGYTFGSGTRLTVV.

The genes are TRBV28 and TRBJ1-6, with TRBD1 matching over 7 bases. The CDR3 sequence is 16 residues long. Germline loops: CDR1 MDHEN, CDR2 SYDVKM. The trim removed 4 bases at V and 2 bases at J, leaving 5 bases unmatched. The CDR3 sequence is CASSSNRGPYNSPLHF. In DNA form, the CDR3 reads TGTGCCAGCAGTTCAAATAGGGGGCCCTATAATTCACCCCTCCACTTT.

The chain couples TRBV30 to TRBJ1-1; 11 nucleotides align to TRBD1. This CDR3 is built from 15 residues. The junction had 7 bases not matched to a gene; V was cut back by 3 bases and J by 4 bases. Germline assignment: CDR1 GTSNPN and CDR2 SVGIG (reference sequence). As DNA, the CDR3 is TGTGCCTGGAGAGGACAGGGGGCGCAGGCCACTGAAGCTTTCTTT. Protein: CAWRGQGAQATEAFF.

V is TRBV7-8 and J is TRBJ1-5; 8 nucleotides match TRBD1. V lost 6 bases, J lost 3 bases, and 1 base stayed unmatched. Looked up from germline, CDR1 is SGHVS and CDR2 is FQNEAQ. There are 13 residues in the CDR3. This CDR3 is CASRQGVNQPQHF. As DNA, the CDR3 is TGTGCCAGCAGACAGGGGGTCAATCAGCCCCAGCATTTT. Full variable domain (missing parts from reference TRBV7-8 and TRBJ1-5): GAGVSQSPRYKVAKRGQDVALRCDPISGHVSLFWYQQALGQGPEFLTYFQNEAQLDKSGLPSDRFFAERPEGSVSTLKIQRTQQEDSAVYLCASRQGVNQPQHFGDGTRLSIL.

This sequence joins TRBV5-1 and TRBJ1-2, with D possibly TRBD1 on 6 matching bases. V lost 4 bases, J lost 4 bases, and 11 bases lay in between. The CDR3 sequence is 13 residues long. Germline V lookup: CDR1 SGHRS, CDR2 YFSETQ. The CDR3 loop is CASSPGQSYGYTF. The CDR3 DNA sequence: TGCGCCAGCAGCCCCGGACAGTCCTATGGCTACACCTTC.

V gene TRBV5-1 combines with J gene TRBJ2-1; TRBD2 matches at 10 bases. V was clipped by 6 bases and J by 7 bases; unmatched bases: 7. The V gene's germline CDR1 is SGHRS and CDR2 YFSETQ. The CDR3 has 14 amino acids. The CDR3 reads CASTEAGGRNEQFF. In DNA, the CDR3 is TGCGCCAGCACCGAAGCGGGGGGGCGTAATGAGCAGTTCTTC.

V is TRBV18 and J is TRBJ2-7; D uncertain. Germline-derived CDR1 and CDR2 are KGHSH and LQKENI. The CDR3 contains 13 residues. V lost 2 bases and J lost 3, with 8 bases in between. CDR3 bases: TGTGCCAGCTCACCAGGTCCCTACTACGAGCAGTACTTC. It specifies CASSPGPYYEQYF.

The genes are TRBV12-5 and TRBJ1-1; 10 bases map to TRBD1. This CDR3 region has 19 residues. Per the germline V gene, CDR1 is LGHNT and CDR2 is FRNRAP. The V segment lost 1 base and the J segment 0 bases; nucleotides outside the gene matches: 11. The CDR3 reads CASGLGPWDRGFMNTEAFF. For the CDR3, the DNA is TGTGCTAGTGGTTTGGGCCCCTGGGACAGGGGATTTATGAACACTGAAGCTTTCTTT.

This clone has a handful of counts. The CDR3 loop reads CASSRDRNYGYTF. The CDR3 nucleotides read TGCGCCAGCAGCCGGGACAGGAACTATGGCTACACCTTC. This sequence joins TRBV5-1 and TRBJ1-2; TRBD1 aligns across 8 bases. Germline loops: CDR1 SGHRS, CDR2 YFSETQ. V was pared by 4 bases and J by 2 bases, with 1 base of the junction left unmatched. The CDR3 is 13 amino acids.